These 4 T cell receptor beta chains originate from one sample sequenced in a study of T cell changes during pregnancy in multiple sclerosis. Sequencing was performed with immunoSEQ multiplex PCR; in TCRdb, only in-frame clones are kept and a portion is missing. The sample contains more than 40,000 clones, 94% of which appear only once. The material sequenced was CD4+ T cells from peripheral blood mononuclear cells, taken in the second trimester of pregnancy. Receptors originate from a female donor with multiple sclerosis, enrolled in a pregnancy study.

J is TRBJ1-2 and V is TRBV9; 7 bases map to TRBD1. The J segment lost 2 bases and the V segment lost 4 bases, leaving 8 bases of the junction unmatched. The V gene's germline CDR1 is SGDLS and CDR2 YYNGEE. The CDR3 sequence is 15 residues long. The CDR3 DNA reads TGTGCCAGCAGCCCCCGACAGGGAGGAAACTATGGCTACACCTTC. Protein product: CASSPRQGGNYGYTF.

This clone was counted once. The chain's CDR3 is CASSPGLRDPTGELFF. DNA for the CDR3: TGCGCCAGCAGCCCGGGACTCCGGGACCCCACCGGGGAGCTGTTTTTT. The chain couples TRBV5-1 to TRBJ2-2; perhaps TRBD2 as D (6 bases). The germline V gene has CDR1 SGHRS and CDR2 YFSETQ. Trimming removed 4 bases at V and 4 bases at J, with 17 bases between. This CDR3 contains 16 residues.

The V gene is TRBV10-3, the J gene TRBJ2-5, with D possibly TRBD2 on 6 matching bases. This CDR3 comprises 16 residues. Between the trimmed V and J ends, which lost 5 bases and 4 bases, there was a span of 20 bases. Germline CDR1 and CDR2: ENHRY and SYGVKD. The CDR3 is CAISPKGVGGSETQYF. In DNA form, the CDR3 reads TGTGCCATCAGTCCCAAGGGCGTGGGGGGATCAGAGACCCAGTACTTC.

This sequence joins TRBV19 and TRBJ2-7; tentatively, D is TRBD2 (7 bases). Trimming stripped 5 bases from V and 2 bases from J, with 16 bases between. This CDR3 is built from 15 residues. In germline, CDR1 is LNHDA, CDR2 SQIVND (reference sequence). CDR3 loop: CASSPGGRGAYEQYF. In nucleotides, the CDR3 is TGTGCCAGTAGTCCCGGGGGGCGCGGGGCCTACGAGCAGTACTTC. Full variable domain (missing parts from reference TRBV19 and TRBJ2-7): DGGITQSPKYLFRKEGQNVTLSCEQNLNHDAMYWYRQDPGQGLRLIYYSQIVNDFQKGDIAEGYSVSREKKESFPLTVTSAQKNPTAFYLCASSPGGRGAYEQYFGPGTRLTVT.